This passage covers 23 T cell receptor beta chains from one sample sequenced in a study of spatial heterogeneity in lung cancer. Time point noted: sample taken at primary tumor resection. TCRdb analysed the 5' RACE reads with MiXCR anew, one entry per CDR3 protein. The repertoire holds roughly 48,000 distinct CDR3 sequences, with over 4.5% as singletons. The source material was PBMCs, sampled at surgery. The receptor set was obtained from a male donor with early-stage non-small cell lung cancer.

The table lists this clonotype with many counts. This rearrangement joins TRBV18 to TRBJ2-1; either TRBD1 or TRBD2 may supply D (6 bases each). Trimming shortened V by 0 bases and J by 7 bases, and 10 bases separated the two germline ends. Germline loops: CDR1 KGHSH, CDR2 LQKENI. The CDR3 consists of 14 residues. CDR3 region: CASSPPGGQNEQFF. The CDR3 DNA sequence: TGTGCCAGCTCACCACCCGGGGGCCAAAATGAGCAGTTCTTC. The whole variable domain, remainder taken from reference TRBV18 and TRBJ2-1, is NAGVMQNPRHLVRRRGQEARLRCSPMKGHSHVYWYRQLPEEGLKFMVYLQKENIIDESGMPKERFSAEFPKEGPSILRIQQVVRGDSAAYFCASSPPGGQNEQFFGPGTRLTVL.

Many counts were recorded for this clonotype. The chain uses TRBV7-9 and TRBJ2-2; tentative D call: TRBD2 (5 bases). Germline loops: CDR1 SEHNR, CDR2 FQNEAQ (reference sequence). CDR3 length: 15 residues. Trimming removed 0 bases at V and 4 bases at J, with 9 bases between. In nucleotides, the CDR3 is TGTGCCAGCAGCTTAGCTAGCGCCGCCACCGGGGAGCTGTTTTTT. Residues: CASSLASAATGELFF.

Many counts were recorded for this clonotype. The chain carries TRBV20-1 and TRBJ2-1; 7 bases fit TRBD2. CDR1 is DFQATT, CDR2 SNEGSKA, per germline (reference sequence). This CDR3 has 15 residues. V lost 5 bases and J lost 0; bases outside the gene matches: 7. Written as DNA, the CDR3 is TGCAGTGCTCCCATAGCGGGTAGCTCCTACAATGAGCAGTTCTTC. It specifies CSAPIAGSSYNEQFF.

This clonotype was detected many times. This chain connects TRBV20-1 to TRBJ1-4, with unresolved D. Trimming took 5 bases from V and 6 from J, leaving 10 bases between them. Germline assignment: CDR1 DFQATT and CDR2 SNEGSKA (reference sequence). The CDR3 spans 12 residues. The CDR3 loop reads CSAGSGDEKLFF. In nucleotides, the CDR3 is TGCAGTGCTGGCAGCGGGGATGAAAAACTGTTTTTT.

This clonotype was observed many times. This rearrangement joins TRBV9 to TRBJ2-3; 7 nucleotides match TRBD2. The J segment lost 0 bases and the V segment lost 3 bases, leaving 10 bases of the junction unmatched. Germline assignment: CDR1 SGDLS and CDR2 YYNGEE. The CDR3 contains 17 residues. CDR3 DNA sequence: TGTGCCAGCAGCGCTGAGGGTAGCGGGTTTAGCACAGATACGCAGTATTTT. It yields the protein CASSAEGSGFSTDTQYF.

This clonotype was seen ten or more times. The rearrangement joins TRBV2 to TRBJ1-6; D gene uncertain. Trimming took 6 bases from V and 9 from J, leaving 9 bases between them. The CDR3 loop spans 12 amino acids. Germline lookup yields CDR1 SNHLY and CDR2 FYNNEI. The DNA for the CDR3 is TGTGCCAGCAGGGGTACTGGTTCACCCCTCCACTTT. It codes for CASRGTGSPLHF.

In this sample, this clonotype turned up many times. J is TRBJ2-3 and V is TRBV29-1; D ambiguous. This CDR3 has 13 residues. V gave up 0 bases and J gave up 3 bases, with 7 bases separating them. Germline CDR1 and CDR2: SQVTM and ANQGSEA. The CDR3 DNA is TGCAGCGTTGAAGATCCTGGGACAGATACGCAGTATTTT. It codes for CSVEDPGTDTQYF.

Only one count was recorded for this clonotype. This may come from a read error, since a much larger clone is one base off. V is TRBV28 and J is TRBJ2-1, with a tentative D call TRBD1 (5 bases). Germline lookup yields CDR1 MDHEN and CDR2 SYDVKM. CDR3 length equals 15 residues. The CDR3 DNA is TGTGTCAGCAGCTCTGGGGCCAGCTCCTACAATGAGCAGTTCTTC. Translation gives CVSSSGASSYNEQFF. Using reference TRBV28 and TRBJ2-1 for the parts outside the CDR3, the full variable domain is DVKVTQSSRYLVKRTGEKVFLECVQDMDHENMFWYRQDPGLGLRLIYFSYDVKMKEKGDIPEGYSVSREKKERFSLILESASTNQTSMYLCVSSSGASSYNEQFFGPGTRLTVL.

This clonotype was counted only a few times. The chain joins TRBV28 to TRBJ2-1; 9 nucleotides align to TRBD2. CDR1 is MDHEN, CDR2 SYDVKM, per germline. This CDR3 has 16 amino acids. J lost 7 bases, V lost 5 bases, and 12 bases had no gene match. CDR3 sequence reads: CASSPPGGRARNEQFF. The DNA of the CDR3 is TGTGCCAGCAGTCCCCCCGGCGGGAGGGCCAGGAATGAGCAGTTCTTC.

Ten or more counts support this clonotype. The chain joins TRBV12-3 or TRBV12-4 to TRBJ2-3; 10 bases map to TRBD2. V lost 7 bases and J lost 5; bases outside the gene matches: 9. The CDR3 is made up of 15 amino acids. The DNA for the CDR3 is TGTGCCAGCACTACTAGCGGGATAGTCGGAGATACGCAGTATTTT. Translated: CASTTSGIVGDTQYF.

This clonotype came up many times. CDR3 loop: CASSEQGMPYEQYF. The CDR3 DNA reads as TGTGCCAGCAGTGAACAAGGGATGCCCTACGAGCAGTACTTC. The V call is TRBV2, the J call TRBJ2-7, with no clear D. This CDR3 comprises 14 residues. V lost 2 bases and J 2 bases, leaving 10 bases between the germline ends. The germline CDR1 and CDR2 sequences are SNHLY and FYNNEI.

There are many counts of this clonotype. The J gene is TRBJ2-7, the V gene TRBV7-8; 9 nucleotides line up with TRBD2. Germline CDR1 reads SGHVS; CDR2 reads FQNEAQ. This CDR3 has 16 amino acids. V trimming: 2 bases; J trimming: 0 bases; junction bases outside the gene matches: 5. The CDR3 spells CASSLSGLASSYEQYF. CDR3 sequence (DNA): TGTGCCAGCAGCTTAAGCGGACTAGCGAGCTCCTACGAGCAGTACTTC.

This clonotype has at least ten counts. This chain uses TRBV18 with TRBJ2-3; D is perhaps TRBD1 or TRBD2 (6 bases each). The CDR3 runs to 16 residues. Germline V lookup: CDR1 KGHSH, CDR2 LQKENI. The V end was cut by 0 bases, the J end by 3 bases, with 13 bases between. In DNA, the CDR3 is TGTGCCAGCTCACCACCCCCGGGGGCAGAGACAGATACGCAGTATTTT. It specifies CASSPPPGAETDTQYF.

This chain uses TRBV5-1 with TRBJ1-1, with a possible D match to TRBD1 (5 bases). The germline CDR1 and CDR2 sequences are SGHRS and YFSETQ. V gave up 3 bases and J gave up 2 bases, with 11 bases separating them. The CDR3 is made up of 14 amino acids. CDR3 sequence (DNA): TGCGCCAGCAGCTCGGGACGGTCTAACACTGAAGCTTTCTTT. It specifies CASSSGRSNTEAFF.

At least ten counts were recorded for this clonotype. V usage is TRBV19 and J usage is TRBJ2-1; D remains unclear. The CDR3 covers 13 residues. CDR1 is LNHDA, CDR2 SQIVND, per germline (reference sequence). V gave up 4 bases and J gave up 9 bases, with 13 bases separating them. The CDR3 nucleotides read TGTGCCAGTAGTAACACCCGAGGTACTGAGCAGTTCTTC. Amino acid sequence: CASSNTRGTEQFF.

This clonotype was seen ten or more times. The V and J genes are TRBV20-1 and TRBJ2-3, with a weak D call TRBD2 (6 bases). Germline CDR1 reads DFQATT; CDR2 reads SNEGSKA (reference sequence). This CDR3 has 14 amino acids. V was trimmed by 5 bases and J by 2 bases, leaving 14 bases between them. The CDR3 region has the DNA TGCAGTGCTTTCTTTAGCGGTCCCACAGATACGCAGTATTTT. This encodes CSAFFSGPTDTQYF.

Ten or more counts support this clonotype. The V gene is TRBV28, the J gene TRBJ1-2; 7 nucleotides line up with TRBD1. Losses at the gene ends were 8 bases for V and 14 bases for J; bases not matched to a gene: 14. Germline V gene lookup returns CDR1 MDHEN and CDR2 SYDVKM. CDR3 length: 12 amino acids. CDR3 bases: TGTGCCAGCCAGGACAGGCTCGTCGGCGGTACCTTC. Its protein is CASQDRLVGGTF.

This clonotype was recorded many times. The CDR3 DNA follows: TGTGCCATCAGTGAGCCCGGACTAGCGGGCAACCAAGAGACCCAGTACTTC. It codes for CAISEPGLAGNQETQYF. V gene TRBV10-3 combines with J gene TRBJ2-5; 11 bases fit TRBD2. There are 17 residues in the CDR3. Germline V lookup: CDR1 ENHRY, CDR2 SYGVKD. J gave up 0 bases and V 2 bases, and 5 bases lay outside the gene matches.

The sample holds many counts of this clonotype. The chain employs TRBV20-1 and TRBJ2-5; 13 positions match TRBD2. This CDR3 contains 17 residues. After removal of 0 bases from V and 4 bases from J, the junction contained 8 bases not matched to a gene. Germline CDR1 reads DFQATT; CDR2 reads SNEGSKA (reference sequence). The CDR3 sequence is CSARDQGTSGIGETQYF. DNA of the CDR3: TGCAGTGCTAGAGATCAGGGGACTAGCGGGATCGGAGAGACCCAGTACTTC.

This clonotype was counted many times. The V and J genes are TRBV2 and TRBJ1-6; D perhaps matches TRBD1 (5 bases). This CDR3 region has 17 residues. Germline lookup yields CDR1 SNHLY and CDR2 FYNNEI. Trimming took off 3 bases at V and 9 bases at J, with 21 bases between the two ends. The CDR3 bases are TGTGCCAGCAGTGATTGGGGCTGGGATTATAAGGGTTCACCCCTCCACTTT. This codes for CASSDWGWDYKGSPLHF.

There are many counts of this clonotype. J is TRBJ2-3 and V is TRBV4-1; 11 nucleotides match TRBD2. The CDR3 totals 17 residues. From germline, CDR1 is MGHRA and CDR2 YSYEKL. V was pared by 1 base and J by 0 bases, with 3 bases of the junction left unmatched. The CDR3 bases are TGCGCCAGCAGCCAAGTGGCTAGCGGGAGGAGCACAGATACGCAGTATTTT. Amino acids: CASSQVASGRSTDTQYF.

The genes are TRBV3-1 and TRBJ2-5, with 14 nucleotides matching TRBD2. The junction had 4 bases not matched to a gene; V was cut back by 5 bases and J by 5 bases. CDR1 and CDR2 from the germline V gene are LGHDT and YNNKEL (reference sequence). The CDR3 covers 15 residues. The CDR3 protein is CASSWGLAGEETQYF. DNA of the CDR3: TGTGCCAGCAGCTGGGGACTAGCGGGAGAGGAGACCCAGTACTTC.

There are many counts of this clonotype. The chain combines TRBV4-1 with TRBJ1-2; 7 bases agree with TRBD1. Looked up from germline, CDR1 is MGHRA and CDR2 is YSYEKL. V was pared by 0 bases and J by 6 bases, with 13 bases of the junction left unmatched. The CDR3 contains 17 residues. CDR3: CASSQDSGGGQFNGYTF. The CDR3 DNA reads TGCGCCAGCAGCCAAGATTCTGGTGGGGGACAGTTTAATGGCTACACCTTC.